The entry below describes one T cell receptor beta chain. Its specificity is unknown. The data stem from a study of cytomegalovirus exposure and HLA in healthy donors. With 60 Vbeta and 13 Jbeta primers, the PCR was carried out. Measured with immunoSEQ multiplex PCR; TCRdb has only the in-frame clones, and not every one. The table includes 50,000 to 60,000 clones, about 77% detected once. This CDR3 contains 14 residues. Germline values: CDR1 SGHAT, CDR2 FQNNGV. V lost 5 bases, J lost 7 bases, and 17 bases lay in between. General study points: A few chains tied to CMV proved CMV antigen-specific in vitro.

The source material was PBMCs. The gene calls are TRBV11-2 and TRBJ2-5; the D gene is possibly TRBD2 (7 bases). The TCR sequence derives from a woman aged 35 to 49 in good health and CMV-seropositive. The CDR3 DNA is TGTGCCAGCAGCCAAGGGGGGGGTCAGGGGACCCAGTACTTC. Residues: CASSQGGGQGTQYF.